This TCR beta chain was recorded in a study of cytomegalovirus exposure and HLA in healthy donors. Germline CDR1 and CDR2: LNHDA and SQIVND (reference sequence). J was trimmed by 3 bases and V by 7 bases; bases with no gene match: 3. The CDR3 is made up of 13 amino acids. Regarding this clone: Its specificity is not known.

Overall study findings and caveats: Among the CMV-associated chains, three were confirmed in vitro as specific for CMV antigens. The study dropped some indistinguishable V segments, TRBV6-2 and TRBV6-3 among them. Some highly shared sequence variants likely arose as a pipeline artifact.

In the PCR, 60 Vbeta and 13 Jbeta primers were used. Produced via immunoSEQ multiplex PCR; TCRdb's table is partial and in-frame only. This sample has under 80,000 clones, with about 81% found just once. This receptor was taken from a woman in her twenties or thirties in good health and CMV-seronegative. The specimen was PBMCs. The rearrangement joins TRBV19 to TRBJ1-5; 7 bases map to TRBD1. CDR3 nucleotide sequence: TGTGCCAGTACAGGGGGATTCAATCAGCCCCAGCATTTT. It is translated as CASTGGFNQPQHF.